One and the same sample provided the 29 T cell receptor beta chains below, sequenced in a study of shared clonotypes between healthy human individuals. TCRdb's copy holds only in-frame clones and misses some; the assay was immunoSEQ multiplex PCR. This sample has around 690,000 clones, with less than 95% found just once. The sample consisted of memory CD8+ T cells from PBMCs. Specified subset: CD45RO+ cells pooled with CCR7-negative TemRA cells. The receptors were gathered from a man younger than 35 in good health. Some clones in this sample may be carry-over from other donors' samples.

CDR3 region: CASWDGGSRYGYTF. Written as DNA, the CDR3 is TGTGCCAGCTGGGACGGAGGATCCCGGTATGGCTACACCTTC. The V call is TRBV5-4, the J call TRBJ1-2; D perhaps matches TRBD1 (5 bases). Per the germline V gene, CDR1 is SGHNT and CDR2 is YYREEE (reference sequence). The CDR3 contains 14 residues. The V and J ends lost 7 bases and 5 bases respectively, with 18 bases between them. Drawing the rest from reference TRBV5-4 and TRBJ1-2, the complete variable domain is ETGVTQSPTHLIKTRGQQVTLRCSSQSGHNTVSWYQQALGQGPQFIFQYYREEENGRGNFPPRFSGLQFPNYSSELNVNALELDDSALYLCASWDGGSRYGYTFGSGTRLTVV.

The chain recombines TRBV19 with TRBJ1-1; D is perhaps TRBD1 (5 bases). CDR3 length: 15 residues. V lost 3 bases, J lost 1 base, and 12 bases lay in between. CDR1 is LNHDA, CDR2 SQIVND, per germline (reference sequence). The CDR3 region is CASSILWGKNTEAFF. CDR3 coding DNA: TGTGCCAGTAGTATCTTGTGGGGGAAGAACACTGAAGCTTTCTTT. The entire variable domain, with the rest obtained from reference TRBV19 and TRBJ1-1, is as follows: DGGITQSPKYLFRKEGQNVTLSCEQNLNHDAMYWYRQDPGQGLRLIYYSQIVNDFQKGDIAEGYSVSREKKESFPLTVTSAQKNPTAFYLCASSILWGKNTEAFFGQGTRLTVV.

In regard to this clone: An end of the junction does not agree with germline; a read error may underlie this. The V gene is TRBV28, the J gene TRBJ1-2; D is unclear. This CDR3 contains 15 residues. Per the germline V gene, CDR1 is MDHEN and CDR2 is SYDVKM. For the CDR3, the DNA is TGTGCCGGCAGTCTGTACCCGGACCTCAACTATGGCTACACCTTC. Its translation: CAGSLYPDLNYGYTF.

V is TRBV27 and J is TRBJ2-7; D may match TRBD1 or TRBD2 (5 bases each). Trimming shortened V by 7 bases and J by 2 bases, and 15 bases separated the two germline ends. The CDR3 covers 14 residues. CDR1 and CDR2 (germline): MNHEY, SMNVEV (reference sequence). CDR3 nucleotide sequence: TGTGCCAGCACCCCCCGGGGCGCGACCTACGAGCAGTACTTC. Translation gives CASTPRGATYEQYF.

V and J are TRBV21-1 and TRBJ2-5. TRBV21-1 is an annotated pseudogene. The CDR3 length is 14 residues. The CDR3 nucleotides are TGTGCCAGCAGCGCCGACTGGACGTACGAGACCCAGTACTTC. The encoded protein is CASSADWTYETQYF.

This chain uses TRBV7-9 with TRBJ1-5; a weak D match, TRBD1 (5 bases). The ends were cut back, 5 bases at V and 0 bases at J, with 11 bases in the middle. The CDR3 spans 15 residues. Germline CDR1 SEHNR, CDR2 FQNEAQ (reference sequence). The CDR3 region is CASSRGTDSNQPQHF. The CDR3 DNA is TGTGCCAGCAGCCGCGGGACGGATAGCAATCAGCCCCAGCATTTT.

The gene calls are TRBV4-3 and TRBJ2-1; 10 bases align to TRBD1. The germline V gene has CDR1 LGHNA and CDR2 YSLEER. Trimming took 3 bases from V and 3 from J; bases not matched to a gene: 2. The CDR3 has 15 residues. The CDR3 DNA follows: TGCGCCAGCAGCCACGGGACAGGGGTCTACAATGAGCAGTTCTTC. Its protein is CASSHGTGVYNEQFF.

With regard to this clone: One end of the junction does not line up with germline, which may come from a read error. The rearrangement uses TRBV7-9 and TRBJ2-3; perhaps TRBD2 as D (5 bases). The CDR3 length is 14 residues. Per the germline V gene, CDR1 is SEHNR and CDR2 is FQNEAQ (reference sequence). For the CDR3, the DNA is TGTGCCAGCAGCCTAGCTCCTCTCACAGATACGCAGTATTTT. As protein: CASSLAPLTDTQYF.

The rearrangement links TRBV14 to TRBJ2-7; 8 positions agree with TRBD1. Germline V gene lookup returns CDR1 SGHDN and CDR2 FVKESK. V shed 0 bases, J shed 5 bases, and the junction held 9 bases outside the gene matches. The CDR3 spans 16 residues. CDR3 residues: CASSQDWQGAGNEQYF. The DNA for the CDR3 is TGTGCCAGCAGCCAAGACTGGCAGGGGGCGGGGAACGAGCAGTACTTC.

The chain combines TRBV27 with TRBJ1-5; D call uncertain. Germline CDR1 and CDR2: MNHEY and SMNVEV (reference sequence). V was shortened by 5 bases and J by 7 bases, with 15 bases between the two germline ends. The CDR3 totals 14 residues. The CDR3 coding sequence is TGTGCCAGCAGTCTTATCGGTGGGTACCAGCCCCAGCATTTT. This gives the protein CASSLIGGYQPQHF.

The chain employs TRBV9 and TRBJ2-7; D is possibly TRBD1 (7 bases). CDR3 size: 14 residues. Trimming took 1 base from V and 5 from J, leaving 13 bases between them. Per germline, CDR1 SGDLS and CDR2 YYNGEE. As DNA, the CDR3 is TGTGCCAGCAGCGTATATCAGGGGGGTGACGAGCAGTACTTC. Amino acid sequence: CASSVYQGGDEQYF.

This clone was seen repeatedly, ten times or more. This chain uses TRBV15 with TRBJ1-2; D unclear. Germline CDR1 LNHNV, CDR2 YYDKDF (reference sequence). This CDR3 contains 15 residues. With 0 bases removed from V and 0 bases from J, the gap between germline ends came to 8 bases. The CDR3 region is CATSRDALPNYGYTF. The CDR3 DNA is TGTGCCACCAGCAGAGATGCACTACCTAACTATGGCTACACCTTC.

Details on this clone: Other DNA sequences in this sample translate to the same CDR3. The rearrangement links TRBV7-9 to TRBJ1-1; a possible D gene is TRBD1 (5 bases). This CDR3 has 12 residues. Germline V CDR1 and CDR2: SEHNR, FQNEAQ (reference sequence). V lost 4 bases to trimming and J lost 6 bases, with 9 bases between them. The CDR3 DNA sequence: TGTGCCAGCAGCTCCCAGGGCCCTGAAGCTTTCTTT. It yields the protein CASSSQGPEAFF. The whole variable domain, filled in from reference TRBV7-9 and TRBJ1-1, reads DTGVSQNPRHKITKRGQNVTFRCDPISEHNRLYWYRQTLGQGPEFLTYFQNEAQLEKSRLLSDRFSAERPKGSFSTLEIQRTEQGDSAMYLCASSSQGPEAFFGQGTRLTVV.

The J gene is TRBJ1-5, the V gene TRBV5-1; D possibly corresponds to TRBD1 (6 bases). V lost 0 bases and J lost 9, with 13 bases in between. Germline loops: CDR1 SGHRS, CDR2 YFSETQ. This CDR3 is built from 14 residues. The CDR3 sequence: CASSLDEGGMPQHF. CDR3 DNA sequence: TGCGCCAGCAGCTTGGATGAGGGGGGGATGCCCCAGCATTTT.

The gene calls are TRBV7-3 and TRBJ2-2, with 9 positions matching TRBD1. Germline loops: CDR1 SGHTA, CDR2 FQGTGA. The CDR3 extends over 18 amino acids. V was pared by 5 bases and J by 4 bases, with 14 bases of the junction left unmatched. The CDR3 nucleotides read TGTGCCAGCAGCCCGACCCCCGGGACAGGGAAACCCACCGGGGAGCTGTTTTTT. Protein product: CASSPTPGTGKPTGELFF.

The V call is TRBV6-6, the J call TRBJ1-1; D is unclear. V gave up 7 bases and J gave up 10 bases, with 10 bases separating them. In germline, CDR1 is MNHNY, CDR2 SVGAGI (reference sequence). This CDR3 spans 10 amino acids. This CDR3 is CASIEGTAFF. CDR3 coding DNA: TGTGCCAGCATCGAGGGAACAGCTTTCTTT.

This chain links TRBV10-2 with TRBJ2-1; TRBD1 agrees at 7 bases. This CDR3 comprises 14 residues. The junction had 5 bases not matched to a gene; V was cut back by 9 bases and J by 0 bases. Germline-derived CDR1 and CDR2 are WSHSY and SAAADI. The CDR3 spells CASGDSLSYNEQFF. CDR3 coding DNA: TGCGCCAGTGGGGACAGCCTCTCCTACAATGAGCAGTTCTTC.

This chain connects TRBV5-1 to TRBJ1-1, with D hard to call. The CDR3 contains 14 residues. V dropped 1 base and J dropped 4 bases, with 11 bases sitting between them. Germline V lookup: CDR1 SGHRS, CDR2 YFSETQ. The chain's CDR3 is CASSLSLIGTEAFF. The CDR3 DNA reads as TGCGCCAGCAGCTTGTCCCTCATCGGCACTGAAGCTTTCTTT.

J is TRBJ1-1 and V is TRBV7-3; D remains unclear. V was clipped by 1 base and J by 3 bases, with 9 bases between them. Per the germline V gene, CDR1 is SGHTA and CDR2 is FQGTGA. The CDR3 consists of 14 residues. As DNA, the CDR3 is TGTGCCAGCAGCTTAAATAGTGGGGACACTGAAGCTTTCTTT. This sequence encodes CASSLNSGDTEAFF.

This chain links TRBV11-2 with TRBJ2-4, with D perhaps TRBD2 (5 bases). Trimming took off 1 base at V and 10 bases at J, with 8 bases between the two ends. The CDR3 is 12 amino acids. Germline CDR1 and CDR2: SGHAT and FQNNGV. The CDR3 is CASSLVTGIQYF. The CDR3 nucleotides are TGTGCCAGCAGCTTAGTTACGGGGATTCAGTACTTC.

This clone was observed once. The CDR3 nucleotides read TGTGCCAGTAGTATGTCAGGGTGGGCCTACGAGCAGTACTTC. It codes for CASSMSGWAYEQYF. The rearrangement joins TRBV19 to TRBJ2-7, with D possibly matching TRBD1 (5 bases). V was trimmed by 3 bases and J by 2 bases, leaving 11 bases between them. The CDR3 loop spans 14 amino acids. CDR1 and CDR2 (germline): LNHDA, SQIVND (reference sequence). The whole variable domain, remainder taken from reference TRBV19 and TRBJ2-7, is DGGITQSPKYLFRKEGQNVTLSCEQNLNHDAMYWYRQDPGQGLRLIYYSQIVNDFQKGDIAEGYSVSREKKESFPLTVTSAQKNPTAFYLCASSMSGWAYEQYFGPGTRLTVT.

There are a few counts of this clone. The CDR3 protein is CASSYGNTIYF. CDR3 DNA sequence: TGTGCCAGCAGTTATGGAAACACCATATATTTT. The J gene is TRBJ1-3, the V gene TRBV28; D unresolved. V was trimmed by 4 bases and J by 3 bases, leaving 1 base between them. CDR1 is MDHEN, CDR2 SYDVKM, per germline. This CDR3 region has 11 residues.

The sample holds one count of this clone. The CDR3 bases are TGTGCCAGTGGGGACAGGACCTACGAGCAGTACTTC. Protein sequence: CASGDRTYEQYF. The chain is built from TRBV25-1 and TRBJ2-5; 8 bases line up with TRBD1. The J call may be wrong; the DNA end is better matched by TRBJ2-7. This CDR3 is built from 12 residues. Looked up from germline, CDR1 is MGHDK and CDR2 is SYGVNS.

This chain joins TRBV9 and TRBJ2-2; D unclear. The V end lost 0 bases, the J end lost 0 bases, and 6 bases lay between the germline ends. The CDR3 extends over 15 amino acids. Germline V gene data show CDR1 as SGDLS and CDR2 as YYNGEE. The DNA of the CDR3 is TGTGCCAGCAGCGTAGATAGCTCGAACACCGGGGAGCTGTTTTTT. Translating it yields CASSVDSSNTGELFF.

This chain links TRBV15 with TRBJ2-5; TRBD2 aligns across 8 bases. V was pared by 3 bases and J by 4 bases, with 7 bases of the junction left unmatched. Per the germline V gene, CDR1 is LNHNV and CDR2 is YYDKDF (reference sequence). This CDR3 is built from 15 residues. Here the CDR3 DNA reads TGTGCCACCAGCAGGGGACTAGAGGCGTTAGAGACCCAGTACTTC. Translated, it gives CATSRGLEALETQYF.

CDR3 coding DNA: TGTGCCAGCAGCCCCCGGGTGGGTACAGCGGAAGAGACCCAGTACTTC. Translation: CASSPRVGTAEETQYF. The rearrangement joins TRBV7-9 to TRBJ2-5; D possibly corresponds to TRBD2 (5 bases). The CDR3 has 16 residues. Germline V CDR1 and CDR2: SEHNR, FQNEAQ (reference sequence). V was clipped by 5 bases and J by 3 bases, with 19 bases between them.

The genes are TRBV6-5 and TRBJ2-5; TRBD1 aligns across 8 bases. Germline lookup yields CDR1 MNHEY and CDR2 SVGAGI. CDR3 length: 15 amino acids. The trim removed 6 bases at V and 2 bases at J, leaving 8 bases unmatched. CDR3 residues: CASSQDRGIQETQYF. The CDR3 DNA follows: TGTGCCAGCAGCCAAGACAGGGGTATACAAGAGACCCAGTACTTC.

This chain uses TRBV14 with TRBJ2-2; D unclear. V was shortened by 1 base and J by 7 bases, with 7 bases between the two germline ends. Germline V gene lookup returns CDR1 SGHDN and CDR2 FVKESK. The CDR3 covers 13 residues. The CDR3 reads CASSQAVNGELFF. CDR3 nucleotide sequence: TGTGCCAGCAGCCAAGCAGTGAACGGGGAGCTGTTTTTT.

The V and J genes are TRBV5-1 and TRBJ2-5; D is undetermined. Germline CDR1 and CDR2: SGHRS and YFSETQ. This CDR3 is 16 amino acids long. V lost 5 bases, J lost 2 bases, and 19 bases lay in between. Here the CDR3 reads CASRQRGASKQETQYF. The CDR3 nucleotides are TGCGCCAGCAGACAGCGCGGAGCCTCAAAGCAAGAGACCCAGTACTTC.